This T cell receptor (beta chain) was captured by sequencing in a study of blood T cell repertoires in COVID-19. Turning to the study itself: PBMCs, B-cell-depleted T cells, or T cells were the source of the cDNA or gDNA that made up the material.

Per the germline V gene, CDR1 is KGHSH and CDR2 is LQKENI. V was clipped by 4 bases and J by 3 bases; unmatched bases: 2. There are 14 residues in the CDR3. Sequenced by immunoSEQ multiplex PCR; TCRdb stores in-frame clones only, minus some. The sample holds some 67,000 clones, just over 90% seen once. This receptor was identified in a woman younger than 30 with acute or convalescent COVID-19. The specimen sequenced was peripheral blood. The chain has TRBV18 and TRBJ1-3; the match to TRBD1 covers 8 bases. The CDR3 coding sequence is TGTGCCAGCTCACTGACAGGGGATGGAAACACCATATATTTT. Translating gives CASSLTGDGNTIYF.